The 5 T cell receptor beta chains below all came from one sample that was sequenced in a study of regulatory T cells in long-lasting Graves disease. Investigators prepared the TCR beta libraries by applying iRepertoire HTBI primers and Arm-PCR of CDR3 regions. TCRdb reanalysed the multiplex PCR reads using MiXCR and keeps one entry per CDR3 protein. The data show about 440,000 distinct CDR3 sequences, with about 15% seen just once and approximately 16% held by the top ten. The time point was: newly diagnosed GD, antithyroid drugs for less than 3 months. RNA from PBMCs was the source of the TCR library. This sample was also put to use in a study of T cells in Graves' hyperthyroidism and ophthalmopathy.

Material: peripheral blood mononuclear cells (PBMCs), obtained at new diagnosis, from a patient treated with antithyroid drugs. All receptors derive from a woman under 40 with Graves disease.

The chain joins TRBV29-1 to TRBJ2-6; no clear D. V lost 7 bases and J 0 bases, leaving 4 bases between the germline ends. Germline assignment: CDR1 SQVTM and CDR2 ANQGSEA. This CDR3 has 12 residues. The CDR3 region has the DNA TGCAGCGCGTCCTCTGGGGCCAACGTCCTGACTTTC. Its protein is CSASSGANVLTF.

The J gene is TRBJ1-1, the V gene TRBV12-3 or TRBV12-4, with 8 bases that match TRBD1. The CDR3 consists of 15 residues. V gave up 6 bases and J gave up 0 bases; unmatched junction bases: 6. CDR3 region: CASSRTGPMNTEAFF. CDR3 nucleotide sequence: TGTGCCAGCAGCCGGACAGGGCCCATGAACACTGAAGCTTTCTTT.

This clonotype was seen many times. This chain joins TRBV11-2 and TRBJ2-7, with TRBD2 matching over 10 bases. The length of the CDR3 is 14 residues. J lost 4 bases, V lost 1 base, and 1 base had no gene match. The germline V gene has CDR1 SGHAT and CDR2 FQNNGV. CDR3 amino acids: CASSLASGSYEQYF. CDR3 nucleotide sequence: TGTGCCAGCAGCTTAGCTAGCGGGAGTTACGAGCAGTACTTC.

At least ten counts were recorded for this clonotype. Written as DNA, the CDR3 is TGTGCCAGCAGCTTGACAGGTCTCTACAATGAGCAGTTCTTC. Its protein product is CASSLTGLYNEQFF. V gene TRBV7-9 combines with J gene TRBJ2-1; weak D call: TRBD1 (6 bases). V dropped 3 bases and J dropped 3 bases, with 9 bases sitting between them. Germline CDR1 SEHNR, CDR2 FQNEAQ (reference sequence). The CDR3 sequence is 14 residues long.

This clonotype was seen many times. This chain uses TRBV27 with TRBJ2-7; 8 nucleotides align to TRBD2. Trimming removed 6 bases from V and 11 bases from J; junction bases left unmatched: 6. The CDR3 has 11 residues. The germline gives CDR1 MNHEY, CDR2 SMNVEV (reference sequence). The CDR3 reads CASSRGGKEYF. DNA of the CDR3: TGTGCCAGCAGCCGGGGGGGTAAGGAGTACTTC.